Listed below are T cell receptor beta chains from one sample, sequenced in a study of PD-1 blockade in classical Hodgkin lymphoma. Profiled with immunoSEQ multiplex PCR; TCRdb holds only in-frame clones, not every one. The sample lists 20,000 or so clones, around 69% occurring once. Sequenced here: peripheral blood mononuclear cells (PBMCs), sampled before the second cycle of nivolumab. The receptor source for this set is a human donor with classical Hodgkin lymphoma. Each CDR3 is given with its conserved first and last residue. Each record gives: V gene, D gene, clone size, J gene, CDR3 protein, CDR3 DNA. The D gene is left open where the match is weak. Size tells how often a clone was seen (once, few, many) or the class of an expanded clone, and some rows leave it out.

V: TRBV7-6; D: TRBD1; size: NA; J: TRBJ1-4; CDR3: CASSQTGGNEKLFF; DNA: TGTGCCAGCAGCCAGACAGGGGGAAATGAAAAACTGTTTTTT
V: TRBV19; D: NA; size: NA; J: TRBJ1-1; CDR3: CASSNGGGGPNTEAFF; DNA: TGTGCCAGTTCAAACGGAGGCGGGGGACCGAACACTGAAGCTTTCTTT
V: TRBV10-3; D: TRBD1; size: NA; J: TRBJ1-1; CDR3: CAISPGQTAVNTEAFF; DNA: TGTGCCATCAGCCCGGGACAGACTGCGGTGAACACTGAAGCTTTCTTT
V: TRBV13; D: NA; size: NA; J: TRBJ1-1; CDR3: CASSLTKYTEAFF; DNA: TGTGCCAGCAGCTTGACAAAGTACACTGAAGCTTTCTTT
V: TRBV28; D: TRBD2; size: NA; J: TRBJ2-1; CDR3: CASSLPAPTRLAQKYNEQFF; DNA: TGTGCCAGCAGTTTACCAGCCCCAACTCGACTAGCCCAGAAGTACAATGAGCAGTTCTTC
V: TRBV4-2; D: TRBD2; size: NA; J: TRBJ2-2; CDR3: CASSQAGGLASAGELFF; DNA: TGTGCCAGCAGCCAAGCAGGGGGACTAGCGAGCGCCGGGGAGCTGTTTTTT
V: TRBV5-6; D: NA; size: once; J: TRBJ2-3; CDR3: CASSFSTDTQYF; DNA: TGTGCCAGCAGCTTTAGCACAGATACGCAGTATTTT
V: TRBV19; D: TRBD1; size: NA; J: TRBJ1-2; CDR3: CASSSVGQGARGYTF; DNA: TGTGCCAGTAGCAGCGTTGGACAGGGGGCGCGGGGCTACACCTTC
V: TRBV9; D: TRBD2; size: NA; J: TRBJ2-7; CDR3: CASSGPPGTSGNYEQYF; DNA: TGTGCCAGCAGCGGCCCTCCCGGGACTAGCGGGAACTACGAGCAGTACTTC
V: TRBV19; D: NA; size: NA; J: TRBJ2-1; CDR3: CASSIGGTPYNEQFF; DNA: TGTGCCAGTAGTATTGGCGGTACACCCTACAATGAGCAGTTCTTC
V: TRBV4-2; D: NA; size: NA; J: TRBJ2-5; CDR3: CASSSTGFSRETQYF; DNA: TGTGCCAGCAGCTCGACGGGCTTTTCGCGGGAGACCCAGTACTTC
V: TRBV16; D: NA; size: NA; J: TRBJ2-1; CDR3: CASSNLGAGSINEQFF; DNA: TGTGCCAGCAGCAATTTGGGCGCAGGGTCGATCAATGAGCAGTTCTTC
V: TRBV11-2; D: TRBD1; size: NA; J: TRBJ2-7; CDR3: CASSLDGDRVYEQYF; DNA: TGTGCCAGCAGCTTAGATGGGGACAGGGTTTACGAGCAGTACTTC
V: TRBV25-1; D: NA; size: NA; J: TRBJ2-7; CDR3: CASSASEGTGYEQYF; DNA: TGTGCCAGCAGTGCGTCGGAGGGTACGGGTTACGAGCAGTACTTC
V: TRBV6-1; D: NA; size: NA; J: TRBJ2-5; CDR3: CASSDVGRRLGQETQYF; DNA: TGTGCCAGCAGTGATGTGGGTCGCAGGCTGGGCCAAGAGACCCAGTACTTC